This TCR beta chain was sequenced for a study of blood T cell repertoires in COVID-19. For the study at large: COVID-19 samples, acute and convalescent, were from the United States, Italy and Spain. Sources were T cells, B-cell-depleted T cells, or PBMCs; the material itself was cDNA or gDNA.

V shed 0 bases and J 2 bases; nucleotides not matched to a gene: 1. Germline CDR1 is SGDLS and CDR2 is YYNGEE. This CDR3 contains 15 residues. In the authors' methods: Estimates of nucleated cell counts were drawn from the amplification of reference gene primers. Measured with immunoSEQ multiplex PCR; TCRdb has only the in-frame clones, and not every one. The DNA gave D and trimming, while V, J and clone size come from that table. Among about 220,000 clones, 84% were seen once, and the ten largest hold 4% to 6%. The source of this sequence is a woman in her sixties who had recovered from COVID-19. The rearrangement uses TRBV9 and TRBJ2-3, with 9 bases identical to TRBD2. The sequencing input was peripheral blood. The DNA for the CDR3 is TGTGCCAGCAGCGTAGAGGGACTAGCCACAGATACGCAGTATTTT. Amino acid sequence: CASSVEGLATDTQYF.